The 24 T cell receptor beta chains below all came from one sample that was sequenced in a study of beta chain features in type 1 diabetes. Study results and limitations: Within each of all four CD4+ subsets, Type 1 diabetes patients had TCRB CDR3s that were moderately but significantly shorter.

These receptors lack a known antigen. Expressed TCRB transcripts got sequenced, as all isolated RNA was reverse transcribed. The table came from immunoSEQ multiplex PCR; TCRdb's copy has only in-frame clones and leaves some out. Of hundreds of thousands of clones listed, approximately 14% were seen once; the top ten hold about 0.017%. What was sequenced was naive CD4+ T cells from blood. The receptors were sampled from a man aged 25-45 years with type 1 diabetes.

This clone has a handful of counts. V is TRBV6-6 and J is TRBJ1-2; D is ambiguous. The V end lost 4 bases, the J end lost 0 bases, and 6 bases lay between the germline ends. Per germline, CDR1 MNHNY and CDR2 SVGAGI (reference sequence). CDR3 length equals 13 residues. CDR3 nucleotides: TGTGCCAGCAGTTTAGTCCCTAACTATGGCTACACCTTC. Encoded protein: CASSLVPNYGYTF.

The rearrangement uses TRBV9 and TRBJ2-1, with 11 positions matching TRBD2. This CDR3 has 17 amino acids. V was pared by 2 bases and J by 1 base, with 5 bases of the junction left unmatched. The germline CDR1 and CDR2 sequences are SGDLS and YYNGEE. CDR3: CASSVFSGRGSYNEQFF. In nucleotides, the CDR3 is TGTGCCAGCAGCGTGTTTAGCGGGAGGGGGTCCTACAATGAGCAGTTCTTC.

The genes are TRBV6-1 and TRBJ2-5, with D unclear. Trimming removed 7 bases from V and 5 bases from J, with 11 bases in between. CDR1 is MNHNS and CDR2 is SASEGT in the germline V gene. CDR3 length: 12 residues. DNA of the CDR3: TGTGCCAGCATAACAGAAACGGAGACCCAGTACTTC. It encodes CASITETETQYF.

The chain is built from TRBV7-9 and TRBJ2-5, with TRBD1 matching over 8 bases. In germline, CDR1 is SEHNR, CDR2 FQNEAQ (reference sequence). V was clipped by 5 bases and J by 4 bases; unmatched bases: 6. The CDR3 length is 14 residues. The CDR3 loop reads CASSPRQGRETQYF. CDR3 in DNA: TGTGCCAGCAGCCCCCGACAGGGGCGAGAGACCCAGTACTTC.

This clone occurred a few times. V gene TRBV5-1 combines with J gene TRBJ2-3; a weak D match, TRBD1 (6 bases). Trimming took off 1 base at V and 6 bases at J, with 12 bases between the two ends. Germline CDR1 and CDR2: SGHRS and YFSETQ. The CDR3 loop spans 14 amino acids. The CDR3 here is CASSLTGPPDTQYF. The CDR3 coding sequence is TGCGCCAGCAGCTTGACAGGGCCCCCGGATACGCAGTATTTT.

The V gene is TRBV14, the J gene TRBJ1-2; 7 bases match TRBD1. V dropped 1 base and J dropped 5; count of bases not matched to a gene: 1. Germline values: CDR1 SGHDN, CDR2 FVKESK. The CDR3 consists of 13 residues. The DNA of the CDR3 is TGTGCCAGCAGCCAAGCGGGACAGTATGGCTACACCTTC. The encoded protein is CASSQAGQYGYTF.

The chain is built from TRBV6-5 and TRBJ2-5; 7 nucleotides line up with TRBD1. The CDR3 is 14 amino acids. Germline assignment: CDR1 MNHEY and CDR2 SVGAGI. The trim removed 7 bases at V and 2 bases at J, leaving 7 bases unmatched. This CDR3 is CASIEGTEQETQYF. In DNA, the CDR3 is TGTGCCAGCATAGAAGGGACAGAACAAGAGACCCAGTACTTC.

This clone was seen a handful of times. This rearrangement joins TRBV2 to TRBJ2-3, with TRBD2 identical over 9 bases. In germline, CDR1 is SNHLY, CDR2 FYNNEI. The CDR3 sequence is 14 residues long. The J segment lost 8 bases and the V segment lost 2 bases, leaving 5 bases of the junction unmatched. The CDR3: CASSEMTSGGTQYF. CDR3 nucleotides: TGTGCCAGCAGTGAAATGACTAGCGGAGGTACGCAGTATTTT. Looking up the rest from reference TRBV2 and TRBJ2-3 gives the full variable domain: EPEVTQTPSHQVTQMGQEVILRCVPISNHLYFYWYRQILGQKVEFLVSFYNNEISEKSEIFDDQFSVERPDGSNFTLKIRSTKLEDSAMYFCASSEMTSGGTQYFGPGTRLTVL.

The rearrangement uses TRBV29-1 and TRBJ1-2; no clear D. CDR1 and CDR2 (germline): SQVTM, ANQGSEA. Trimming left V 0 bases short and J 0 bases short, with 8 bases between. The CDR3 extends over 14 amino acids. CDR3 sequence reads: CSVEDIPANYGYTF. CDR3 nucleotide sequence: TGCAGCGTTGAAGATATCCCAGCTAACTATGGCTACACCTTC.

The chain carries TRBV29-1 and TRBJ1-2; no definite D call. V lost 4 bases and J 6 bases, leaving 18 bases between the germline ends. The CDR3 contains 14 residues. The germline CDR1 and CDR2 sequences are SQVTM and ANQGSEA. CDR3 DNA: TGCAGCGTTGGAGGCCGAGACGTTTATGATGGCTACACCTTC. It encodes CSVGGRDVYDGYTF. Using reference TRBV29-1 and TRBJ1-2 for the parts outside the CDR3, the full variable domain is SAVISQKPSRDICQRGTSLTIQCQVDSQVTMMFWYRQQPGQSLTLIATANQGSEATYESGFVIDKFPISRPNLTFSTLTVSNMSPEDSSIYLCSVGGRDVYDGYTFGSGTRLTVV.

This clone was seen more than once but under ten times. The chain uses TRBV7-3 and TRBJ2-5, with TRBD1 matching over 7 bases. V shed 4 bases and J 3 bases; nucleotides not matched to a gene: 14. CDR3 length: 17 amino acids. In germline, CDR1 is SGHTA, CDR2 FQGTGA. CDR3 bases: TGTGCCAGCAGCTCCCACCCGACAGGGTCTCAAGAAGAGACCCAGTACTTC. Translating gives CASSSHPTGSQEETQYF.

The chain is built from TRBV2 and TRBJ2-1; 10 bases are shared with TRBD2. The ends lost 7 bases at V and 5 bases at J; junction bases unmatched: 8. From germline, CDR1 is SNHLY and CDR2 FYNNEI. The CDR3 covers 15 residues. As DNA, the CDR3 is TGTGCCAGCACCCAAGCGGGAGGGCCCAACAATGAGCAGTTCTTC. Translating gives CASTQAGGPNNEQFF.

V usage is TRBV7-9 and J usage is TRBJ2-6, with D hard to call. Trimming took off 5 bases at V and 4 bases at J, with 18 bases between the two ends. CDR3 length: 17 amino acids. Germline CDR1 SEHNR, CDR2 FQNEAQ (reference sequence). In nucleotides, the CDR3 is TGTGCCAGCAGCCCCCTGACTCTCTCCCTGGGGGCCAACGTCCTGACTTTC. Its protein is CASSPLTLSLGANVLTF.

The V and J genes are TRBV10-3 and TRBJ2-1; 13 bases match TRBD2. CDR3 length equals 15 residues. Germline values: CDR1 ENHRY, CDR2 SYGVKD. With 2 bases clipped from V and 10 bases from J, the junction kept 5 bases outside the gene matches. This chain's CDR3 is CAISELGLAGDEQFF. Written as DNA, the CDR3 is TGTGCCATCAGTGAGCTCGGACTAGCGGGAGACGAGCAGTTCTTC.

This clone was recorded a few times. CDR3: CASSFRGADTQYF. The CDR3 coding sequence is TGTGCCAGCAGCTTCCGGGGGGCAGATACGCAGTATTTT. The J gene is TRBJ2-3, the V gene TRBV7-2; 7 bases fit TRBD2. CDR3 length equals 13 residues. From germline, CDR1 is SGHTA and CDR2 FQGNSA. Germline trimming cut 3 bases from V and 4 bases from J; bases unmatched to any gene: 1.

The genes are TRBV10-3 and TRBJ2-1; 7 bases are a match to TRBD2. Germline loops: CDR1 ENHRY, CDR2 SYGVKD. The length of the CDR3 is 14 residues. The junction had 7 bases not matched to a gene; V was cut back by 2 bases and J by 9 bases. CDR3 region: CAISEVAGTSEQFF. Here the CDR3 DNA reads TGTGCCATCAGTGAGGTAGCGGGTACAAGTGAGCAGTTCTTC.

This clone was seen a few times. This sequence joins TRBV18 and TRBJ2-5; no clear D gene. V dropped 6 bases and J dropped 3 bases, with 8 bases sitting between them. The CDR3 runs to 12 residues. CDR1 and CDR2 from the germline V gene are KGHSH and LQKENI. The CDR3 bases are TGTGCCAGCTCCCTAGAGGAAGAGACCCAGTACTTC. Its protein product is CASSLEEETQYF.

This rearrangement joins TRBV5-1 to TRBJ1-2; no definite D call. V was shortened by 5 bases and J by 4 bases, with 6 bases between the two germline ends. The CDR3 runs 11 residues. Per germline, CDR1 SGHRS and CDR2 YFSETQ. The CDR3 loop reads CASRSGYGYTF. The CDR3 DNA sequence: TGCGCCAGCAGGTCAGGCTATGGCTACACCTTC.

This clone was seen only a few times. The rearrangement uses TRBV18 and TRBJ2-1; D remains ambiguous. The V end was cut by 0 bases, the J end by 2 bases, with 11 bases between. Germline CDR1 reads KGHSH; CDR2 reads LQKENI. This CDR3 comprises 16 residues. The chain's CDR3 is CASSPPSLLAYNEQFF. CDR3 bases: TGTGCCAGCTCACCACCCTCACTCTTGGCCTACAATGAGCAGTTCTTC.

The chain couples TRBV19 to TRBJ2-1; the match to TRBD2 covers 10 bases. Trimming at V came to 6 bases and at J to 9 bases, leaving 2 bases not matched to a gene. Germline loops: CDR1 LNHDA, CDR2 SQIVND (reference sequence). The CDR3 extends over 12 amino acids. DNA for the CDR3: TGTGCCAGTAGACTAGCGGGAAGTGAGCAGTTCTTC. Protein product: CASRLAGSEQFF.

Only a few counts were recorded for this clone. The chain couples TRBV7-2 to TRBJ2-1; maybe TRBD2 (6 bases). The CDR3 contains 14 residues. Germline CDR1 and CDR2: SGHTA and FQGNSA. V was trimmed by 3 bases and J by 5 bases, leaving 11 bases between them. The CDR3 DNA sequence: TGTGCCAGCAGCTTTTTCCCGGGAGACAATGAGCAGTTCTTC. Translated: CASSFFPGDNEQFF.

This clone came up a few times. The CDR3 region is CASSSQRSGELFF. The CDR3 DNA reads TGTGCCAGCAGTTCTCAGCGGTCCGGGGAGCTGTTTTTT. The genes are TRBV7-2 and TRBJ2-2, with D possibly TRBD2 on 5 matching bases. The CDR3 extends over 13 amino acids. Germline CDR1 reads SGHTA; CDR2 reads FQGNSA. Trimming left V 6 bases short and J 6 bases short, with 11 bases between.

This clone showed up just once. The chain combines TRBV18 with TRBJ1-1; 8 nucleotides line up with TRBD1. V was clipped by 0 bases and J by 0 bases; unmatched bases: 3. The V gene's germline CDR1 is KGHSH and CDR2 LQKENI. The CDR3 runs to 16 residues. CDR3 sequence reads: CASSPPSGGLNTEAFF. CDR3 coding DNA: TGTGCCAGCTCACCACCGTCAGGGGGCCTGAACACTGAAGCTTTCTTT.

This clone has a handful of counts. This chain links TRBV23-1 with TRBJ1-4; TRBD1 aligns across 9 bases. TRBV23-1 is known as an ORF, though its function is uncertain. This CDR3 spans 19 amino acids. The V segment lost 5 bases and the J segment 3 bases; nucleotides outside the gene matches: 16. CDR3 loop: CASSIWDRAGGRANEKLFF. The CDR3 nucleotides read TGCGCCAGCAGTATCTGGGACAGGGCGGGCGGAAGGGCTAATGAAAAACTGTTTTTT.